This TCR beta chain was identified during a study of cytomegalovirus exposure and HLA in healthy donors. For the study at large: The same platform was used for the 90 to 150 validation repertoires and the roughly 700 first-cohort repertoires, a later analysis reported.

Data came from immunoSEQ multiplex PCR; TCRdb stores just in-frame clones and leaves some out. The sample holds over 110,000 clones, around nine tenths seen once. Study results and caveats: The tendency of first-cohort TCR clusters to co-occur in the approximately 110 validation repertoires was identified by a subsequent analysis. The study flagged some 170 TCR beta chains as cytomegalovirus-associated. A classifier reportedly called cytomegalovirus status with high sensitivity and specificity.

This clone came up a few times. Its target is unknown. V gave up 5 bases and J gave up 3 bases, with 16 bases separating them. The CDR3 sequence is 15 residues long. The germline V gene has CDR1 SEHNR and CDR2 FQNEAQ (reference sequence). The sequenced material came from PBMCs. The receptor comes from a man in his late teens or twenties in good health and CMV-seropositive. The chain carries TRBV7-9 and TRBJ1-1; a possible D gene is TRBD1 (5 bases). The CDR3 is CASSASRQGDTEAFF. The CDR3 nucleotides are TGTGCCAGCAGCGCGTCGCGGCAGGGTGACACTGAAGCTTTCTTT.